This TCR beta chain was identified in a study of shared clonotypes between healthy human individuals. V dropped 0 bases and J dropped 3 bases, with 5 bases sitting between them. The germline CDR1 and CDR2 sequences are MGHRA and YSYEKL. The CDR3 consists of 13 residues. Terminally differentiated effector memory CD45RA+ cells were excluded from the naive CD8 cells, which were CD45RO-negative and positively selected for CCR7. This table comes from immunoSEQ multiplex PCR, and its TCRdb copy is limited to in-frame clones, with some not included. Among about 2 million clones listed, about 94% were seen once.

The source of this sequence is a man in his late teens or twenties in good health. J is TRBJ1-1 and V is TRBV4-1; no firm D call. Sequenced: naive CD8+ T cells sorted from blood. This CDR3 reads CASSQEPYTEAFF. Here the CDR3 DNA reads TGCGCCAGCAGCCAAGAACCGTACACTGAAGCTTTCTTT.